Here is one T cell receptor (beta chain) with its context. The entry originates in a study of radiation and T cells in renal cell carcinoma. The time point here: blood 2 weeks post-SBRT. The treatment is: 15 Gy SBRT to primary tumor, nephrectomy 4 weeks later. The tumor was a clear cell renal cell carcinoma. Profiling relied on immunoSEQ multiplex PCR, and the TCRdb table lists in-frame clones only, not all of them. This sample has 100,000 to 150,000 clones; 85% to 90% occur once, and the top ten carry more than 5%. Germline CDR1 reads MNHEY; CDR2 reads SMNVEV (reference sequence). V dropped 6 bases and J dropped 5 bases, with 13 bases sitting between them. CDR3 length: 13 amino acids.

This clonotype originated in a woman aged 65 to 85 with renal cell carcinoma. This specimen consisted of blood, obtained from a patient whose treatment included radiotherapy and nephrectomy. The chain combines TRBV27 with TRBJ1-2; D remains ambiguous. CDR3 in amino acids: CASSLRVGYGYTF. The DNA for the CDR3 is TGTGCCAGCAGCCTTAGGGTAGGATATGGCTACACCTTC.